Listed here are 15 T cell receptor beta chains from one sample, sequenced in a study of blood T cell repertoires in COVID-19. The protocol was immunoSEQ multiplex PCR, while the TCRdb copy is restricted to in-frame clones and leaves out a portion. Of fewer than 350,000 clones listed, approximately 86% were seen once; the top ten hold 4% to 5%. Specimen: PBMCs or T cells enriched from blood (not recorded which). These receptors came from a woman in her thirties or forties with acute COVID-19.

The rearrangement uses TRBV20-1 and TRBJ2-1, with 7 positions matching TRBD1. V shed 3 bases, J shed 7 bases, and the junction held 12 bases outside the gene matches. Germline V CDR1 and CDR2: DFQATT, SNEGSKA (reference sequence). CDR3 length: 15 residues. The CDR3, as DNA: TGCAGTGCTAGTGGGGTTTACAGGGGTCCGAATGAGCAGTTCTTC. Protein product: CSASGVYRGPNEQFF.

This clone appeared a single time. CDR3 nucleotides: TGTGCCAGCAGTTACCCGGGAGCGCCCCAGCATTTT. Its protein product is CASSYPGAPQHF. The chain couples TRBV6-5 to TRBJ1-5; the D is unclear. V was pared by 2 bases and J by 9 bases, with 8 bases between. Germline V gene data show CDR1 as MNHEY and CDR2 as SVGAGI. CDR3 length equals 12 residues.

The CDR3 nucleotides read TGTGCCAGCAGCTTAAGCGAGGGAATAAGATATTTT. Translating it yields CASSLSEGIRYF. The J gene is TRBJ1-3, the V gene TRBV7-9; D ambiguous. Germline-derived CDR1 and CDR2 are SEHNR and FQNEAQ (reference sequence). The CDR3 is made up of 12 amino acids. V was trimmed by 2 bases and J by 15 bases, leaving 14 bases between them. Based on the CDR3 plus reference TRBV7-9 and TRBJ1-3, the full variable domain is DTGVSQNPRHKITKRGQNVTFRCDPISEHNRLYWYRQTLGQGPEFLTYFQNEAQLEKSRLLSDRFSAERPKGSFSTLEIQRTEQGDSAMYLCASSLSEGIRYFGEGSWLTVV.

The genes are TRBV7-3 and TRBJ2-3; TRBD2 aligns across 8 bases. This CDR3 comprises 14 residues. Trimming at V came to 2 bases and at J to 2 bases, leaving 0 bases not matched to a gene. Germline V gene sequence: CDR1 SGHTA, CDR2 FQGTGA. CDR3 sequence (DNA): TGTGCCAGCAGCTTAGGACTAGCCACAGATACGCAGTATTTT. Its protein product is CASSLGLATDTQYF.

Details on this clone: Its ends do not fully match the called genes, so a read error is possible. The V call is TRBV5-1, the J call TRBJ2-7, with 9 bases matching TRBD1. Germline CDR1 and CDR2: SGHRS and YFSETQ. This CDR3 has 13 residues. The CDR3 nucleotides are TGCGCCAGCAGCCAAGGACAGGGGCGGGGTATGAACTTC. Encoded protein: CASSQGQGRGMNF.

V usage is TRBV7-9 and J usage is TRBJ1-2; 11 bases agree with TRBD1. The length of the CDR3 is 18 residues. The ends lost 1 base at V and 4 bases at J; junction bases unmatched: 11. The germline CDR1 and CDR2 sequences are SEHNR and FQNEAQ (reference sequence). CDR3 nucleotides: TGTGCCAGCAGCTTAGTGGCCCGAGGACAGGGGGCAACCTATGGCTACACCTTC. Its translation is CASSLVARGQGATYGYTF.

V and J are TRBV6-5 and TRBJ1-3; D gene unclear. Germline CDR1 reads MNHEY; CDR2 reads SVGAGI. This CDR3 is 15 amino acids long. The V end was cut by 6 bases, the J end by 4 bases, with 16 bases between. In DNA form, the CDR3 reads TGTGCCAGCAGATCCGACATTTTTGCCGGAAACACCATATATTTT. Translation gives CASRSDIFAGNTIYF.

V usage is TRBV9 and J usage is TRBJ2-2; the D is unclear. V lost 3 bases to trimming and J lost 6 bases, with 9 bases between them. The length of the CDR3 is 13 residues. The germline gives CDR1 SGDLS, CDR2 YYNGEE. This CDR3 is CASSDTLAGELFF. The CDR3 DNA reads TGTGCCAGCAGCGACACCCTAGCCGGGGAGCTGTTTTTT.

This chain joins TRBV20-1 and TRBJ2-3, with D uncertain. This CDR3 contains 14 residues. Trimming took 3 bases from V and 1 from J, leaving 11 bases between them. Germline V gene data show CDR1 as DFQATT and CDR2 as SNEGSKA (reference sequence). This CDR3 reads CSASLLRGTDTQYF. The CDR3 DNA reads TGCAGTGCTAGTTTGCTTCGGGGCACAGATACGCAGTATTTT.

In regard to this clone: One end of the junction is discordant with germline, which a read error may explain. The chain carries TRBV2 and TRBJ1-2; TRBD1 matches 8 bases. The germline V gene has CDR1 SNHLY and CDR2 FYNNEI. The CDR3 totals 13 residues. The CDR3 here is CASREDRGYGYTF. CDR3 nucleotides: TGTGCCAGCAGAGAAGACAGGGGCTACGGCTACACCTTC.

The chain links TRBV7-9 to TRBJ2-3, with 7 bases fitting TRBD2. Germline V gene lookup returns CDR1 SEHNR and CDR2 FQNEAQ (reference sequence). The V and J ends lost 2 bases and 0 bases, in that order; junction bases with no gene match: 2. The CDR3 is made up of 15 amino acids. CDR3 in DNA: TGTGCCAGCAGCTTACAAGCGGGGAGCACAGATACGCAGTATTTT. Amino acids: CASSLQAGSTDTQYF. Supplemented by reference TRBV7-9 and TRBJ2-3, the full variable domain reads DTGVSQNPRHKITKRGQNVTFRCDPISEHNRLYWYRQTLGQGPEFLTYFQNEAQLEKSRLLSDRFSAERPKGSFSTLEIQRTEQGDSAMYLCASSLQAGSTDTQYFGPGTRLTVL.

The chain combines TRBV6-4 with TRBJ1-6; 7 nucleotides agree with TRBD1. This CDR3 has 14 amino acids. Per germline, CDR1 MRHNA and CDR2 SNTAGT. J gave up 8 bases and V 6 bases, and 7 bases lay outside the gene matches. The CDR3 bases are TGTGCCAGCAGGCAGGGGGACAGAGATTCACCCCTCCACTTT. It codes for CASRQGDRDSPLHF.

The CDR3 is CASSSTGATNEKLFF. In nucleotides, the CDR3 is TGTGCCAGCAGCTCCACAGGGGCAACTAATGAAAAACTGTTTTTT. The chain is built from TRBV5-6 and TRBJ1-4; TRBD1 matches 7 bases. This CDR3 is 15 amino acids long. Looked up from germline, CDR1 is SGHDT and CDR2 is YYEEEE. Trimming at V came to 3 bases and at J to 0 bases, leaving 2 bases not matched to a gene. Filled out from reference TRBV5-6 and TRBJ1-4, the complete variable domain reads DAGVTQSPTHLIKTRGQQVTLRCSPKSGHDTVSWYQQALGQGPQFIFQYYEEEERQRGNFPDRFSGHQFPNYSSELNVNALLLGDSALYLCASSSTGATNEKLFFGSGTQLSVL.

The rearrangement joins TRBV19 to TRBJ2-1; perhaps TRBD2 as D (5 bases). The CDR3 spans 15 residues. The V gene lost 5 bases and the J gene lost 6 bases, with 17 bases spanning the gap. Germline CDR1 and CDR2: LNHDA and SQIVND (reference sequence). The CDR3 is CASSGGLSERNEQFF. CDR3 DNA: TGTGCCAGTAGTGGCGGACTCAGCGAACGCAATGAGCAGTTCTTC.

The J gene is TRBJ2-4, the V gene TRBV19; a possible D gene is TRBD2 (6 bases). Trimming took 0 bases from V and 0 from J, leaving 18 bases between them. The CDR3 has 19 residues. Germline assignment: CDR1 LNHDA and CDR2 SQIVND (reference sequence). CDR3 in amino acids: CASSIDTAGNKLAKNIQYF. In nucleotides, the CDR3 is TGTGCCAGTAGTATAGATACGGCGGGAAACAAGCTAGCCAAAAACATTCAGTACTTC. Together with reference TRBV19 and TRBJ2-4, the CDR3 gives the full variable domain: DGGITQSPKYLFRKEGQNVTLSCEQNLNHDAMYWYRQDPGQGLRLIYYSQIVNDFQKGDIAEGYSVSREKKESFPLTVTSAQKNPTAFYLCASSIDTAGNKLAKNIQYFGAGTRLSVL.